This passage covers 12 T cell receptor beta chains from one sample sequenced in a study of blood T cell repertoires in COVID-19 (TCRdb year 2020). The library was produced with the immunoSEQ multiplex PCR assay. TCRdb holds this immuneACCESS table with in-frame rearrangements only. Some clones are missing; in checked studies, unresolved V genes explain under half, and the rest has no known cause. The sample yields hundreds of thousands of clones; about 90% were counted once. The ten most abundant clones make up 0.2% to 0.3% of the sample. The sample taken for sequencing was peripheral blood. All receptors come from a woman younger than 30 with acute or convalescent COVID-19.

CDR3 sequence reads: CASSPTGGPYEQYF. CDR3 DNA: TGTGCCAGCAGCCCCACGGGGGGGCCCTACGAGCAGTACTTC. The chain carries TRBV7-2 and TRBJ2-7; 8 nucleotides align to TRBD2. The CDR3 is 14 residues long. The germline gives CDR1 SGHTA, CDR2 FQGNSA. V shed 5 bases, J shed 2 bases, and the junction held 5 bases outside the gene matches.

V gene TRBV25-1 combines with J gene TRBJ1-5, with TRBD1 as a possible D gene (6 bases). Germline CDR1 is MGHDK and CDR2 is SYGVNS. V lost 2 bases, J lost 1 base, and 15 bases lay in between. The CDR3 totals 17 residues. Written as DNA, the CDR3 is TGTGCCAGCAGTGAAGGTGGGGGGGGCTGGAGCAATCAGCCCCAGCATTTT. Protein sequence: CASSEGGGGWSNQPQHF.

The V and J genes are TRBV5-1 and TRBJ2-1; no clear D gene. Germline CDR1 is SGHRS and CDR2 is YFSETQ. Trimming removed 1 base from V and 3 bases from J, with 11 bases in between. There are 15 residues in the CDR3. CDR3 in DNA: TGCGCCAGCAGCTTGCTGGAACCAGGCTACAATGAGCAGTTCTTC. This codes for CASSLLEPGYNEQFF.

This clone was counted a single time. The chain combines TRBV4-1 with TRBJ2-7, with TRBD2 as a possible D gene (6 bases). CDR3 length: 13 residues. The V end was cut by 1 base, the J end by 2 bases, with 6 bases between. Germline values: CDR1 MGHRA, CDR2 YSYEKL. CDR3: CASSQAGAYEQYF. The CDR3 DNA reads as TGCGCCAGCAGCCAAGCGGGGGCCTACGAGCAGTACTTC.

V and J are TRBV12-3 or TRBV12-4 and TRBJ2-7; D is perhaps TRBD1 (6 bases). The CDR3 is made up of 12 amino acids. Trimming took off 4 bases at V and 3 bases at J, with 7 bases between the two ends. The DNA of the CDR3 is TGTGCCAGCAGTTGGACAGTCTACGAGCAGTACTTC. Translation gives CASSWTVYEQYF.

V and J are TRBV7-2 and TRBJ1-1; the D is unclear. The CDR3 is 15 amino acids. Looked up from germline, CDR1 is SGHTA and CDR2 is FQGNSA. V was shortened by 4 bases and J by 7 bases, with 19 bases between the two germline ends. The CDR3 DNA follows: TGTGCCAGCAGCTGGAAAAGCAGGAGGTCCCTTGAAGCTTTCTTT. It specifies CASSWKSRRSLEAFF.

V is TRBV5-6 and J is TRBJ1-2; D possibly corresponds to TRBD1 (5 bases). Germline CDR1 reads SGHDT; CDR2 reads YYEEEE. CDR3 length: 13 amino acids. V lost 3 bases, J lost 3 bases, and 9 bases lay in between. The chain's CDR3 is CASSSDRYYGYTF. DNA for the CDR3: TGTGCCAGCAGCTCAGACAGATACTATGGCTACACCTTC.

This clone was detected only a few times. This sequence joins TRBV5-6 and TRBJ1-2; maybe TRBD1 (5 bases). V was cut by 0 bases and J by 8 bases, with 14 bases left in between. The germline V gene has CDR1 SGHDT and CDR2 YYEEEE. CDR3 length equals 14 residues. The CDR3, as DNA: TGTGCCAGCAGCTTGGCCGCAGGGCTAAACGGCTACACCTTC. Its translation: CASSLAAGLNGYTF. Complete variable domain (other parts from reference TRBV5-6 and TRBJ1-2): DAGVTQSPTHLIKTRGQQVTLRCSPKSGHDTVSWYQQALGQGPQFIFQYYEEEERQRGNFPDRFSGHQFPNYSSELNVNALLLGDSALYLCASSLAAGLNGYTFGSGTRLTVV.

Only one count was recorded for this clone. This chain links TRBV18 with TRBJ2-1, with 9 bases lining up with TRBD1. Germline loops: CDR1 KGHSH, CDR2 LQKENI. The CDR3 is made up of 13 amino acids. V lost 3 bases, J lost 8 bases, and 2 bases stayed unmatched. CDR3 sequence (DNA): TGTGCCAGCTCACCGAGACAGGGGGATGAGCAGTTCTTC. Its protein is CASSPRQGDEQFF.

This sequence joins TRBV7-3 and TRBJ1-1; D possibly corresponds to TRBD1 (6 bases). Germline CDR1 reads SGHTA; CDR2 reads FQGTGA. V was shortened by 5 bases and J by 7 bases, with 11 bases between the two germline ends. The length of the CDR3 is 12 residues. CDR3 sequence reads: CASSNRADEAFF. The DNA of the CDR3 is TGTGCCAGCAGCAACAGGGCTGATGAAGCTTTCTTT.

The gene calls are TRBV6-6 and TRBJ1-2; TRBD1 might be the D (5 bases). The germline CDR1 and CDR2 sequences are MNHNY and SVGAGI (reference sequence). This CDR3 has 14 amino acids. The ends were cut back, 2 bases at V and 3 bases at J, with 10 bases in the middle. The CDR3 reads CASSYGGADYGYTF. The CDR3 region has the DNA TGTGCCAGCAGTTACGGCGGGGCCGACTATGGCTACACCTTC.

The V call is TRBV11-2, the J call TRBJ1-1, with a weak D call TRBD1 (6 bases). The CDR3 runs to 12 residues. The germline V and J ends were trimmed by 5 bases and 8 bases, with 12 bases remaining between them. CDR1 and CDR2 from the germline V gene are SGHAT and FQNNGV. In nucleotides, the CDR3 is TGTGCCAGCAGCCTAGGGGGGCAGGAAGCTTTCTTT. Its protein product is CASSLGGQEAFF.